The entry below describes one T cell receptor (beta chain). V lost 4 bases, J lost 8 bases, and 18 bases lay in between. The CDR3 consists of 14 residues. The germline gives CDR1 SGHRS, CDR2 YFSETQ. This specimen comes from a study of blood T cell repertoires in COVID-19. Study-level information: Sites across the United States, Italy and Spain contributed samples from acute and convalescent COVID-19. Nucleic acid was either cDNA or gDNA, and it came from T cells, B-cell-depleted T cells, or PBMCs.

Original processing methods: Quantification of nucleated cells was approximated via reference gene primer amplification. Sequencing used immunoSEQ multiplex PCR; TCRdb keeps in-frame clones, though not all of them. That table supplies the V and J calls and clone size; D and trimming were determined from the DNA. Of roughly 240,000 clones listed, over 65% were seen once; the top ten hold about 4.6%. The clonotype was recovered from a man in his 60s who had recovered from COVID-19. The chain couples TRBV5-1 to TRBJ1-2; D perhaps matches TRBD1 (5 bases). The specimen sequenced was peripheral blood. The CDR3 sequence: CASSTPGGSEGYTF. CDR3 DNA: TGCGCCAGCAGCACCCCCGGGGGTTCAGAAGGCTACACCTTC.